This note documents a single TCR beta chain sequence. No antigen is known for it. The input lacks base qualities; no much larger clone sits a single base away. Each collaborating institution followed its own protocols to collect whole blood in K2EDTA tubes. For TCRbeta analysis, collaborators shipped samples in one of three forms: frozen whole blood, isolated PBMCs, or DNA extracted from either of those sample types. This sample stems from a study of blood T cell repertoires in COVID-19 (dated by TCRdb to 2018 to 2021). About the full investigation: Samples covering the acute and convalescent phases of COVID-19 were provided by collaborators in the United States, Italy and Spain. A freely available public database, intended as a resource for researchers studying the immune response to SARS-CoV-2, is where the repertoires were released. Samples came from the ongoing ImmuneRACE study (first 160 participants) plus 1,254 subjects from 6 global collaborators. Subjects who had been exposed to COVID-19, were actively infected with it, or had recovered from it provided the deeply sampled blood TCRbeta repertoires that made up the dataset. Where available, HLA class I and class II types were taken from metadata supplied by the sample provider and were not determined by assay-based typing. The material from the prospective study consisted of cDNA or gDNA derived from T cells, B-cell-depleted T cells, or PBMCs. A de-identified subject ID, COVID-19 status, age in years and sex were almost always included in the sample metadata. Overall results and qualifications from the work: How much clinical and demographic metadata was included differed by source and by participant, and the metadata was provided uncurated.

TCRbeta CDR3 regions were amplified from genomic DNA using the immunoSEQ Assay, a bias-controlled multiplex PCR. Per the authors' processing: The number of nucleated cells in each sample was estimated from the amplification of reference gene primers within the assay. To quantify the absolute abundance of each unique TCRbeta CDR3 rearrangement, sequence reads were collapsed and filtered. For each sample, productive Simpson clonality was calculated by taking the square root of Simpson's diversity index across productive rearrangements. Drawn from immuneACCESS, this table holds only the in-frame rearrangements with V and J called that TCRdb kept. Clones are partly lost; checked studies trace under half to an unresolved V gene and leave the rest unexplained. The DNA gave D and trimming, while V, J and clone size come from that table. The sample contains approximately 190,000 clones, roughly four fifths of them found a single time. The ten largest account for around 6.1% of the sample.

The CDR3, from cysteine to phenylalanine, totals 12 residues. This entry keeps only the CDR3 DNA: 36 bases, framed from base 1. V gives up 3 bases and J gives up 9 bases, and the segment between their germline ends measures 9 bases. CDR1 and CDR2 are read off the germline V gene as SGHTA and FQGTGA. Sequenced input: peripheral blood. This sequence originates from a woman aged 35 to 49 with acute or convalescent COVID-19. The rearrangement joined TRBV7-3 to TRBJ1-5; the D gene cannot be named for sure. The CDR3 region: CASSLGDGPQHF. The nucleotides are TGTGCCAGCAGCTTGGGCGATGGGCCCCAGCATTTT.